The source of this T cell receptor (beta chain) is a study of cytomegalovirus exposure and HLA in healthy donors. Study-level points and caveats: Some public TCRs appeared in many individuals, while most sequences were rare. A later analysis showed that HLA-associated TCR beta chains had undergone more clonal expansion than equally common others.

Germline values: CDR1 MDHEN, CDR2 SYDVKM. This CDR3 contains 18 residues. V gave up 5 bases and J gave up 1 base; unmatched junction bases: 10. Donors counted as nominally healthy when sampled, yet unrecorded immune exposures were likely. This clone was detected only a few times. The antigen remains unidentified. The study ran its PCR with 60 Vbeta and 13 Jbeta primers. Libraries were prepared by immunoSEQ multiplex PCR; TCRdb keeps only in-frame clonotypes and omits some of them. This sample has under 200,000 clones; around 84% occur once, and the top ten carry roughly 2.1%. Sequenced input: PBMCs. The V and J genes are TRBV28 and TRBJ2-1; 11 bases match TRBD2. The clonotype was recovered from a man between 18 and 29 years old in good health and CMV-seronegative. DNA of the CDR3: TGTGCCAGCAGTCAAACTGAGGGACTAGCGGATTCCTACAATGAGCAGTTCTTC. This gives the protein CASSQTEGLADSYNEQFF.